Listed below are T cell receptor beta chains from one sample, sequenced in a study of T-cell reconstitution after alpha-beta-depleted transplantation in children. TCRdb re-called the PCR reads with MiXCR, one entry per CDR3 protein. The sample holds some 830,000 distinct CDR3 sequences, about 16% seen once. This sample comprised PBMCs, mostly from graft donor cells, obtained 360 days after TCRalphabeta/CD19-depleted stem cell transplant. These receptors came from a male patient between 10 and 17 years old who had a stem cell transplant for acute lymphoblastic leukemia, so the T cells may come from the graft donor. CDR3s leave out the opening cysteine and the closing phenylalanine or tryptophan.

v_call cdr3_aa
TRBV29-1 SQTGGYNEQF
TRBV10-3 AISGTAYGYT
TRBV2 ASSERDSYYNEQF
TRBV11-1 ASSLALGWGTVIGTEAF
TRBV6-4 ASSYDGGSYNEQF
TRBV27 ASSLRQGSYYTQY
TRBV3-1 ASSQDAGRINEKLF
TRBV7-9 ASSKLAGGGTDTQY
TRBV29-1 SAIVSGANVLT
TRBV7-9 ASSSLGTPSDYEQY
TRBV9 ASSVGNAGGPNEQY
TRBV10-2 ASQGQGREKLF
TRBV29-1 SVFSRAKKDRPDGYT
TRBV7-6 ASSLAWAASGYNEQF
TRBV11-2 ASSLGWRRAKPVQY
TRBV24-1 ATSDDIRGIYNEQF
TRBV29-1 SVEDLGRGLGIQY
TRBV7-3 ASSLNAAGATGELF
TRBV10-2 ASRGVTGTVSNQPQH
TRBV4-1 ASSQDPAGVSYNEQF
TRBV15 ATSDIRVALPKAF
TRBV3-1 ASSQEFWAYEQY
TRBV5-1 ASSLASAETQY
TRBV7-2 ASSLGHIAYNEQF
TRBV15 ATSRGAGKGGELF
TRBV7-8 ASSKGAYGYT
TRBV5-6 AISPNGLAGELF
TRBV15 ATSRGQGVPYEQY
TRBV3-1 ASTNLAGVPYNEQF
TRBV3-1 ASSQDTGGARAEAF
TRBV10-3 AACSGSSYEQY
TRBV4-1 ASSLGELSGRWSTDTQY
TRBV20-1 SARDGWSSYEQY
TRBV27 ASSFGALWSLADTGELF
TRBV7-8 ASSIPSRSFSYNEQF
TRBV20-1 SATLGIAGGGTSDTQY
TRBV19 ATALGVHEQY
TRBV27 ASSLWAFRQTYEQY
TRBV10-2 ASSISQGSEQY
TRBV20-1 SARKPGLASRNTQY
TRBV18 ASSADYEQY
TRBV15 ATSGQIYNEQF
TRBV5-1 ASRGGQQANSNYGYT
TRBV20-1 SAPGNRGEKLF
TRBV5-1 ASSPPGAGGRTDTQY
TRBV20-1 SALSKGVHEQY
TRBV12-3/TRBV12-4 ASFRDSAAYTQY
TRBV29-1 SQGVSTDTQY
TRBV7-8 ASLIRRLAGAGRGTDTQY